The 10 T cell receptor beta chains listed next were all sequenced from one sample in a study of shared clonotypes between healthy human individuals. Sequencing was performed with immunoSEQ multiplex PCR; in TCRdb, only in-frame clones are kept and a portion is missing. The table records fewer than 2.5 million clones, roughly 93% of them present only once. The sample comprised naive CD4+ T cells from PBMCs. Subset of the sample: CD45RA+ positively selected. These receptors all come from a man aged 18 to 30 in good health. Some clones in this sample may be carry-over from other donors' samples.

The chain combines TRBV7-3 with TRBJ2-2, with D perhaps TRBD1 (6 bases). The CDR3 runs 16 residues. The germline V gene has CDR1 SGHTA and CDR2 FQGTGA. V gave up 0 bases and J gave up 3 bases, with 11 bases separating them. The CDR3 DNA reads TGTGCCAGCAGCTTAACGTCGGGACAATACACCGGGGAGCTGTTTTTT. Its translation is CASSLTSGQYTGELFF.

This clone is a singleton in its sample. The chain links TRBV4-3 to TRBJ2-4; 9 bases map to TRBD2. In germline, CDR1 is LGHNA, CDR2 YSLEER. Losses at the gene ends were 3 bases for V and 10 bases for J; bases not matched to a gene: 7. The CDR3 is made up of 14 amino acids. CDR3 nucleotides: TGCGCCAGCAGCCAGGGACTGACTAGCGGTATTCAGTACTTC. It codes for CASSQGLTSGIQYF.

The chain joins TRBV27 to TRBJ2-1; D is possibly TRBD2 (6 bases). The germline gives CDR1 MNHEY, CDR2 SMNVEV (reference sequence). The CDR3 extends over 15 amino acids. The V gene lost 3 bases and the J gene lost 10 bases, with 19 bases spanning the gap. The CDR3 reads CASSFSVQTREEQFF. As DNA, the CDR3 is TGTGCCAGCAGTTTCTCCGTCCAGACTAGAGAAGAGCAGTTCTTC.

The V and J genes are TRBV2 and TRBJ2-5; a possible D gene is TRBD1 (8 bases). Trimming took 8 bases from V and 1 from J, leaving 14 bases between them. The CDR3 has 14 amino acids. From germline, CDR1 is SNHLY and CDR2 FYNNEI. The CDR3 spells CASGQGGGQETQYF. In DNA form, the CDR3 reads TGTGCCAGCGGACAGGGAGGGGGCCAAGAGACCCAGTACTTC. Together with reference TRBV2 and TRBJ2-5, the CDR3 gives the full variable domain: EPEVTQTPSHQVTQMGQEVILRCVPISNHLYFYWYRQILGQKVEFLVSFYNNEISEKSEIFDDQFSVERPDGSNFTLKIRSTKLEDSAMYFCASGQGGGQETQYFGPGTRLLVL.

This clone occurred a few times. The chain uses TRBV10-3 and TRBJ1-1, with D hard to call. The germline V gene encodes CDR1 ENHRY and CDR2 SYGVKD. The CDR3 is 13 residues long. V was shortened by 8 bases and J by 4 bases, with 14 bases between the two germline ends. The CDR3 loop is CAIGPVRGTEAFF. In nucleotides, the CDR3 is TGTGCCATCGGCCCGGTCCGGGGCACTGAAGCTTTCTTT.

V usage is TRBV21-1 and J usage is TRBJ2-1. TRBV21-1 is designated a pseudogene. The CDR3 extends over 14 amino acids. The CDR3 bases are TGTGCCAGCAGCAAAGTCGAGAAGGTCAATGAGCAGTTCTTC. Translation: CASSKVEKVNEQFF.

The chain carries TRBV21-1 and TRBJ2-6; the table's D call, TRBD1, has no DNA check behind it. TRBV21-1 is reported as a pseudogene. The CDR3 is made up of 19 amino acids. In DNA form, the CDR3 reads TGTGCCAGCAGCAAAGTCGGGACAGGGAAATATTCTGGGGCCAACGTCCTGACTTTC. This sequence encodes CASSKVGTGKYSGANVLTF.

The chain carries TRBV2 and TRBJ2-1; 12 bases align to TRBD2. The CDR3 spans 15 residues. In germline, CDR1 is SNHLY, CDR2 FYNNEI. The ends lost 5 bases at V and 6 bases at J; junction bases unmatched: 5. CDR3 in DNA: TGTGCCAGCAGTCAACTAGCGGGAGGTGTCAATGAGCAGTTCTTC. Amino acids: CASSQLAGGVNEQFF.

The chain links TRBV11-3 to TRBJ2-3; TRBD2 matches at 9 bases. The germline V gene encodes CDR1 SGHNT and CDR2 YENEEA. The CDR3 covers 15 residues. The ends lost 4 bases at V and 3 bases at J; junction bases unmatched: 5. As DNA, the CDR3 is TGTGCCAGCAGCTCGGGCGGGAGGGTAACAGATACGCAGTATTTT. This sequence encodes CASSSGGRVTDTQYF.

V is TRBV11-2 and J is TRBJ2-1, with D possibly matching TRBD1 (7 bases). This CDR3 contains 15 residues. V was clipped by 2 bases and J by 5 bases, with 13 bases between them. CDR1 SGHAT and CDR2 FQNNGV come from the germline V gene. The CDR3 coding sequence is TGTGCCAGCAGCTTAAGGGCAGGGGGGAACAATGAGCAGTTCTTC. This encodes CASSLRAGGNNEQFF. Combining the CDR3 with reference TRBV11-2 and TRBJ2-1 gives the whole variable domain EAGVAQSPRYKIIEKRQSVAFWCNPISGHATLYWYQQILGQGPKLLIQFQNNGVVDDSQLPKDRFSAERLKGVDSTLKIQPAKLEDSAVYLCASSLRAGGNNEQFFGPGTRLTVL.